Below, 24 T cell receptor beta chains from the same sample are listed, as sequenced in a study of T-cell memory formation after mild COVID-19. TCRdb processed the 5' RACE reads anew with MiXCR; each CDR3 protein has one entry. Of about 290,000 distinct CDR3 sequences listed, less than 20% are singletons. The source material was PBMCs or a T cell subset sorted from them (not recorded which). Every receptor here comes from a man younger than 35 who had mild COVID-19 (a few samples of this study predate the infection). Cell type and time point are not known.

The chain recombines TRBV3-1 with TRBJ2-3; either TRBD1 or TRBD2 may fit D (5 bases each). The CDR3 totals 14 residues. Germline V gene sequence: CDR1 LGHDT, CDR2 YNNKEL (reference sequence). V gave up 10 bases and J gave up 0 bases, with 14 bases separating them. The CDR3 loop reads CATREGRSTDTQYF. The CDR3 DNA reads as TGTGCCACGAGAGAGGGGCGAAGCACAGATACGCAGTATTTT.

As DNA, the CDR3 is TGTGCCAGCCGGACTAGCGGGAATACCCAAGAGACCCAGTACTTC. As protein: CASRTSGNTQETQYF. V gene TRBV6-5 combines with J gene TRBJ2-5; TRBD2 agrees at 12 bases. CDR3 size: 15 residues. Germline CDR1 MNHEY, CDR2 SVGAGI. J was trimmed by 1 base and V by 8 bases; bases with no gene match: 5.

This clonotype came up many times. The gene calls are TRBV7-2 and TRBJ2-3; a weak D match, TRBD1 (6 bases). Germline V gene lookup returns CDR1 SGHTA and CDR2 FQGNSA. Trimming took 1 base from V and 4 from J, leaving 12 bases between them. This CDR3 region has 15 residues. CDR3: CASSLGNTGSDTQYF. The CDR3, as DNA: TGTGCCAGCAGCTTAGGCAATACAGGGTCAGATACGCAGTATTTT. Drawing the rest from reference TRBV7-2 and TRBJ2-3, the complete variable domain is GAGVSQSPSNKVTEKGKDVELRCDPISGHTALYWYRQSLGQGLEFLIYFQGNSAPDKSGLPSDRFSAERTGGSVSTLTIQRTQQEDSAVYLCASSLGNTGSDTQYFGPGTRLTVL.

This clonotype has just a few counts. This chain links TRBV4-1 with TRBJ1-1, with D perhaps TRBD1 (5 bases). CDR1 MGHRA and CDR2 YSYEKL come from the germline V gene. Trimming cost V 4 bases and J 6 bases, with 12 bases left between them. CDR3 size: 13 residues. CDR3 DNA sequence: TGCGCCAGCAGCCGGTATCAGGGCTCTGAAGCTTTCTTT. Translating it yields CASSRYQGSEAFF.

The chain uses TRBV20-1 and TRBJ1-5; 7 positions match TRBD1. Germline values: CDR1 DFQATT, CDR2 SNEGSKA (reference sequence). This CDR3 has 14 amino acids. Unmatched junction bases numbered 7, after V lost 3 bases and J lost 5 bases. For the CDR3, the DNA is TGCAGTGCTAGGCAGGGGGGCTCCCATCAGCCCCAGCATTTT. It encodes CSARQGGSHQPQHF.

This clonotype was seen only a few times. The chain carries TRBV20-1 and TRBJ2-7; possible D gene TRBD1, 5 bases. Germline V lookup: CDR1 DFQATT, CDR2 SNEGSKA (reference sequence). This CDR3 is built from 14 residues. CDR3 region: CSPRGTQGSYEQYV. The CDR3 bases are TGCAGTCCTAGGGGAACCCAGGGTTCCTACGAGCAGTACGTC.

This clonotype turned up a few times. The CDR3 DNA sequence: TGTGCCAGCACCCGAGGACCGCTTTATGGCTACACCTTC. It encodes CASTRGPLYGYTF. The chain uses TRBV9 and TRBJ1-2; no clear D gene. The CDR3 is 13 amino acids. V lost 6 bases to trimming and J lost 5 bases, with 14 bases between them. The germline CDR1 and CDR2 sequences are SGDLS and YYNGEE.

This chain links TRBV6-6 with TRBJ1-1, with 9 bases identical to TRBD1. Germline CDR1 MNHNY, CDR2 SVGAGI (reference sequence). The CDR3 has 18 residues. Trimming at V came to 0 bases and at J to 10 bases, leaving 18 bases not matched to a gene. The CDR3 DNA reads TGTGCCAGCAGTTACTCGAATTTTGGGACAGGGAATTTTGGTGTAGCTTTCTTT. Its protein product is CASSYSNFGTGNFGVAFF.

This clonotype was counted ten times or more. The DNA of the CDR3 is TGTGCCAGCAGCGCGGGCCGAGAGGGGGATACGCAGTATTTT. Amino acid sequence: CASSAGREGDTQYF. The chain couples TRBV9 to TRBJ2-3; D possibly matches TRBD1 or TRBD2 (5 bases each). Trimming stripped 3 bases from V and 6 bases from J, with 14 bases between. In germline, CDR1 is SGDLS, CDR2 YYNGEE. The CDR3 covers 14 residues.

This clonotype has just a few counts. The genes are TRBV6-5 and TRBJ2-5; perhaps TRBD1 as D (7 bases). The V and J ends lost 8 bases and 5 bases respectively, with 15 bases between them. The CDR3 spans 13 residues. Germline CDR1 reads MNHEY; CDR2 reads SVGAGI. CDR3 DNA sequence: TGTGCCAGCGGCCAGGGGGGTGTGGAGACCCAGTACTTC. This gives the protein CASGQGGVETQYF.

J is TRBJ1-1 and V is TRBV5-1; D is perhaps TRBD1 (6 bases). The CDR3 contains 14 residues. Trimming pared 6 bases from V and 5 bases from J, leaving 17 bases between. CDR1 is SGHRS and CDR2 is YFSETQ in the germline V gene. CDR3 in DNA: TGCGCCAGCAACGCCCTGACAGGAACGACTGAAGCTTTCTTT. Translated, it gives CASNALTGTTEAFF.

The table lists this clonotype with a few counts. The chain links TRBV11-2 to TRBJ2-7, with D tentatively TRBD1 (5 bases). Germline V gene sequence: CDR1 SGHAT, CDR2 FQNNGV. The CDR3 consists of 14 residues. The germline V and J ends were trimmed by 0 bases and 5 bases, with 11 bases remaining between them. CDR3 sequence reads: CASSLDRTFHEQYF. In DNA, the CDR3 is TGTGCCAGCAGCTTAGATCGGACATTTCACGAGCAGTACTTC.

The chain combines TRBV4-1 with TRBJ2-2; D is ambiguous. Trimming left V 2 bases short and J 6 bases short, with 7 bases between. The CDR3 is made up of 13 amino acids. Germline V gene sequence: CDR1 MGHRA, CDR2 YSYEKL. The CDR3 spells CASSQIIPGELFF. The DNA of the CDR3 is TGCGCCAGCAGCCAAATTATCCCCGGGGAGCTGTTTTTT.

The chain recombines TRBV20-1 with TRBJ2-1; D not resolved. The V gene's germline CDR1 is DFQATT and CDR2 SNEGSKA (reference sequence). V gave up 3 bases and J gave up 11 bases, with 14 bases separating them. The CDR3 has 12 residues. CDR3 sequence: CSASQSEIKQFF. DNA for the CDR3: TGCAGTGCTAGCCAATCCGAAATAAAGCAGTTCTTC.

The J gene is TRBJ2-3, the V gene TRBV7-2; D might be TRBD2 (6 bases). This CDR3 region has 14 residues. Trimming stripped 2 bases from V and 1 base from J, with 7 bases between. The germline gives CDR1 SGHTA, CDR2 FQGNSA. CDR3 nucleotide sequence: TGTGCCAGCAGCTTACAGCGGGGCACAGATACGCAGTATTTT. This translates into CASSLQRGTDTQYF.

This rearrangement joins TRBV7-9 to TRBJ1-1; D unclear. The length of the CDR3 is 13 residues. Germline lookup yields CDR1 SEHNR and CDR2 FQNEAQ (reference sequence). V lost 3 bases and J lost 1, with 6 bases in between. The chain's CDR3 is CASSFFGNTEAFF. The CDR3 nucleotides are TGTGCCAGCAGCTTTTTTGGGAACACTGAAGCTTTCTTT. The entire variable domain, with the rest obtained from reference TRBV7-9 and TRBJ1-1, is as follows: DTGVSQNPRHKITKRGQNVTFRCDPISEHNRLYWYRQTLGQGPEFLTYFQNEAQLEKSRLLSDRFSAERPKGSFSTLEIQRTEQGDSAMYLCASSFFGNTEAFFGQGTRLTVV.

This clonotype has just a few counts. The rearrangement joins TRBV6-5 to TRBJ2-7, with 7 bases lining up with TRBD1. The CDR3 loop spans 15 amino acids. The junction had 9 bases not matched to a gene; V was cut back by 4 bases and J by 3 bases. The germline gives CDR1 MNHEY, CDR2 SVGAGI. The CDR3 DNA is TGTGCCAGCAGTTTTCTACCCGGGACAGACTACGAGCAGTACTTC. Protein product: CASSFLPGTDYEQYF.

In this sample, this clonotype turned up a few times. The chain is built from TRBV20-1 and TRBJ2-7, with 7 bases lining up with TRBD1. Germline values: CDR1 DFQATT, CDR2 SNEGSKA (reference sequence). CDR3 size: 14 residues. Losses at the gene ends were 5 bases for V and 4 bases for J; bases not matched to a gene: 11. The CDR3 DNA sequence: TGCAGTGCTCGAGGACAGGAAGCTAAGTACGAGCAGTACTTC. Protein product: CSARGQEAKYEQYF.

As regards this clonotype: The limits of the CDR3 on the DNA are not certain, so only TCRdb's listed CDR3 is given. This chain uses TRBV10-3 with TRBJ1-2; the table assigns TRBD1, which was not confirmed against the DNA. The CDR3 extends over 13 residues, inclusive of both ends. In germline, CDR1 is ENHRY, CDR2 SYGVKD. CDR3 loop: CAISEVAGGTQAF.

There are a few counts of this clonotype. The rearrangement links TRBV28 to TRBJ2-2; D gene ambiguous. Per germline, CDR1 MDHEN and CDR2 SYDVKM. Between the trimmed V and J ends, which lost 10 bases and 6 bases, there was a span of 6 bases. The length of the CDR3 is 10 residues. The DNA of the CDR3 is TGTGCCACGGGCCCCGGGGAGCTGTTTTTT. Translation: CATGPGELFF.

This clonotype was seen more than once but under ten times. This sequence joins TRBV6-1 and TRBJ2-5, with a weak D call TRBD1 (5 bases). Germline CDR1 reads MNHNS; CDR2 reads SASEGT. V lost 3 bases and J 0 bases, leaving 8 bases between the germline ends. The CDR3 sequence is 14 residues long. The CDR3: CASSEAGYQETQYF. CDR3 nucleotides: TGTGCCAGCAGTGAGGCAGGGTACCAAGAGACCCAGTACTTC.

This clonotype was counted between two and nine times. The genes are TRBV6-2 or TRBV6-3 and TRBJ2-1; D may be TRBD2 (5 bases). The CDR3 runs 14 residues. V lost 0 bases and J lost 6, with 9 bases in between. The V gene's germline CDR1 is MNHEY and CDR2 SVGEGT. The CDR3 protein is CASSYSASLNEQFF. The CDR3 DNA is TGTGCCAGCAGTTACTCGGCTAGCCTCAATGAGCAGTTCTTC.

The sample holds a few counts of this clonotype. V is TRBV7-3 and J is TRBJ1-1; D not resolved. The CDR3 length is 13 residues. Germline V lookup: CDR1 SGHTA, CDR2 FQGTGA. V shed 2 bases and J shed 1 base, with 5 bases lying between them. CDR3 amino acids: CASSLVENTEAFF. The DNA for the CDR3 is TGTGCCAGCAGCTTAGTGGAGAACACTGAAGCTTTCTTT.

This clonotype appeared a few times. The chain links TRBV29-1 to TRBJ1-2; no firm D call. V lost 0 bases and J lost 2, with 4 bases in between. From germline, CDR1 is SQVTM and CDR2 ANQGSEA. CDR3 length equals 12 residues. The CDR3 nucleotides are TGCAGCGTTGAAGATCAAAACTATGGCTACACCTTC. Encoded protein: CSVEDQNYGYTF.